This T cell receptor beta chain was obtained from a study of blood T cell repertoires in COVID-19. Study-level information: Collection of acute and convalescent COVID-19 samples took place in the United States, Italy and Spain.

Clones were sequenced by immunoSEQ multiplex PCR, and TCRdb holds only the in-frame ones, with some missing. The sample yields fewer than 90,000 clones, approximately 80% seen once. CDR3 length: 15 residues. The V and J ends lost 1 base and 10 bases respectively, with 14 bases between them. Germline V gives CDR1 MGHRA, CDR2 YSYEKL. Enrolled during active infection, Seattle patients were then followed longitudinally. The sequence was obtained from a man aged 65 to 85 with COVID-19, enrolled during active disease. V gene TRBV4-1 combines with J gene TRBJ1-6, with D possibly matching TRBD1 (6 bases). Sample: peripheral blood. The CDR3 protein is CASSQGDNFGSPLHF. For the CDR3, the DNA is TGCGCCAGCAGCCAAGGGGACAATTTCGGGTCACCCCTCCACTTT.